This record covers a single T cell receptor beta chain. TCRdb's copy holds only in-frame clones and misses some; the assay was immunoSEQ multiplex PCR. The sample has about 70,000 clones, approximately 84% seen once. CDR3 length: 17 amino acids. Trimming cost V 1 base and J 1 base; bases outside gene matches: 7. The data were taken from a study of T cells in localized non-small cell lung cancer. The chain recombines TRBV6-7 with TRBJ2-5; TRBD2 matches 9 bases. TRBV6-7 is placed among ORFs of uncertain function. This specimen was peripheral blood, taken before any cancer treatment. This receptor was identified in a female donor of 60 years or more with stage I lung adenocarcinoma. The CDR3 spells CASSYFVGGGGQETQYF. The CDR3 DNA reads TGTGCCAGCAGTTACTTCGTGGGCGGGGGGGGCCAAGAGACCCAGTACTTC.